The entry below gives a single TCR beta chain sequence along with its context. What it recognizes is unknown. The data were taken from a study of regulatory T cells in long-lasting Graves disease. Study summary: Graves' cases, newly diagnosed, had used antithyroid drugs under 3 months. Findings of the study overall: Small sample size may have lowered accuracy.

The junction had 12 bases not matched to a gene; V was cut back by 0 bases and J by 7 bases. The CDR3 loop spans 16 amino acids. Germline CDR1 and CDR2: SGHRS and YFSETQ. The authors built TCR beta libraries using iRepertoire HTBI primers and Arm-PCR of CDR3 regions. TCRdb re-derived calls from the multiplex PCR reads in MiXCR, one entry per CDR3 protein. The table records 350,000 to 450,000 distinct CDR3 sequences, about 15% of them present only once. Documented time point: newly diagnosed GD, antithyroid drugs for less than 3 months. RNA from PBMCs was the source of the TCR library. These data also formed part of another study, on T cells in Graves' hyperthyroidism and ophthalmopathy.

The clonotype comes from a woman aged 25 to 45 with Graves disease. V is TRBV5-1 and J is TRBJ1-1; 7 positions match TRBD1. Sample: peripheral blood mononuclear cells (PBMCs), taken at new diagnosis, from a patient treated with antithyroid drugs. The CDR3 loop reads CASSLAVAGGGGEAFF. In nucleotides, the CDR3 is TGCGCCAGCAGCTTGGCTGTAGCAGGGGGTGGAGGTGAAGCTTTCTTT.